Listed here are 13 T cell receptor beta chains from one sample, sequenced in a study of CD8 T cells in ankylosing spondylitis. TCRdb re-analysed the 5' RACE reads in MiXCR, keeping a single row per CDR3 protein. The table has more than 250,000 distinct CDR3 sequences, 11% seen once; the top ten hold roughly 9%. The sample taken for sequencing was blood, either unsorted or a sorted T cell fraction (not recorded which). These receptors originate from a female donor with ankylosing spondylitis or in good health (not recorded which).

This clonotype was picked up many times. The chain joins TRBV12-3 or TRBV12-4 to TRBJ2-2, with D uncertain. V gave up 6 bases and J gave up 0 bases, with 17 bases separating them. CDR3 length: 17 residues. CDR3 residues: CASRAIRTHANTGELFF. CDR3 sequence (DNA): TGTGCCAGCAGGGCAATCCGGACGCACGCGAACACCGGGGAGCTGTTTTTT.

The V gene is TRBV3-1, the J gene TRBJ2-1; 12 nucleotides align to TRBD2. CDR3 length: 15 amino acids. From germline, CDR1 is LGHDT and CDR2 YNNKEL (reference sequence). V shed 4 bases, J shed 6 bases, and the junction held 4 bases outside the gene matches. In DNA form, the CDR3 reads TGTGCCAGCAGCCTTCTAGCGGGGGGGCCCAATGAGCAGTTCTTC. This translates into CASSLLAGGPNEQFF.

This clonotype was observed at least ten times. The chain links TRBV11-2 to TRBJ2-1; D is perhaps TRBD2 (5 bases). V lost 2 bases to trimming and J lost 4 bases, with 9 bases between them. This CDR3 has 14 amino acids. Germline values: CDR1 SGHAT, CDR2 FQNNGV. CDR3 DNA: TGTGCCAGCAGCTTAATGAGCGGTTACAATGAGCAGTTCTTC. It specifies CASSLMSGYNEQFF.

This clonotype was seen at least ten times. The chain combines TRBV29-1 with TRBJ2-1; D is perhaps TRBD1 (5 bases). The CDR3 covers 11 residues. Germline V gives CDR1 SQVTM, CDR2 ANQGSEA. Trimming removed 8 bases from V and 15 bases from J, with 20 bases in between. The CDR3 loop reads CSRSTRVTRFF. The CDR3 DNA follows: TGCAGCCGGAGTACCAGGGTCACCCGGTTCTTC.

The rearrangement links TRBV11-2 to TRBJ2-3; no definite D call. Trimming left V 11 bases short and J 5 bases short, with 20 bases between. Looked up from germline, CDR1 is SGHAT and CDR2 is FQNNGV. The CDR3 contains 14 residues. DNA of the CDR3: TGTGCCTCCGTCGGGCCGTACCTGAGAGATACGCAGTATTTT. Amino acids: CASVGPYLRDTQYF.

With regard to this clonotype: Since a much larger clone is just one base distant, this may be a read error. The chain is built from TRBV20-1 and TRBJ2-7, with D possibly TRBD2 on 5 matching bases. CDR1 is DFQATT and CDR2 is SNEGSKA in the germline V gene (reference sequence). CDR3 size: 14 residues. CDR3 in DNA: TGCAGTGCTAGAAGTCTAGCCATACTCTACGCGCAGTACTTC. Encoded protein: CSARSLAILYAQYF.

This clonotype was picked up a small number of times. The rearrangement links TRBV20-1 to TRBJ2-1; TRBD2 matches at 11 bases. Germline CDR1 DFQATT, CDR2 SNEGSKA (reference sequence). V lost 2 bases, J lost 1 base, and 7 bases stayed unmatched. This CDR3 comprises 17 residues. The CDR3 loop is CSARQLAGDRSYNEQFF. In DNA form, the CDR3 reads TGCAGTGCTAGACAACTAGCGGGAGATAGGTCCTACAATGAGCAGTTCTTC.

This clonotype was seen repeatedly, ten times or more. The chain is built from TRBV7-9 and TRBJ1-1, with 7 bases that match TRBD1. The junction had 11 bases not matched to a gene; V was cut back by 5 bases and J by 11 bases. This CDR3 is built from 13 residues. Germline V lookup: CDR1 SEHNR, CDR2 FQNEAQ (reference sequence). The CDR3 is CASSPRTGQMAFF. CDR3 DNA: TGTGCCAGCAGCCCCAGGACAGGCCAAATGGCTTTCTTT.

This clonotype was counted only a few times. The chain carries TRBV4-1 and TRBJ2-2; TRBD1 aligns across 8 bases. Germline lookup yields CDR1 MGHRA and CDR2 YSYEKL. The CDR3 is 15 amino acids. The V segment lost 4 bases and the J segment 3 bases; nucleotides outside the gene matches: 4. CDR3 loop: CASSPGQAYTGELFF. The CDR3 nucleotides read TGCGCCAGCAGCCCGGGACAGGCTTACACCGGGGAGCTGTTTTTT.

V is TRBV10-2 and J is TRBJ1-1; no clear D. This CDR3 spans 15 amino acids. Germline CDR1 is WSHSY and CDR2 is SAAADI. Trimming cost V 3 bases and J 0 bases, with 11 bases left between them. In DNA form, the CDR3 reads TGCGCCAGCAGTGATTGGCCGGATGTGAACACTGAAGCTTTCTTT. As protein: CASSDWPDVNTEAFF.

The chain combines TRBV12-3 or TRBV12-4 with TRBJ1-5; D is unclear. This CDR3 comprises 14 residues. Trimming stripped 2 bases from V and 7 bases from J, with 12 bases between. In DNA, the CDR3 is TGTGCCAGCAGTTTAACCGATAGAGGGCAGCCCCAGCATTTT. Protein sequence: CASSLTDRGQPQHF.

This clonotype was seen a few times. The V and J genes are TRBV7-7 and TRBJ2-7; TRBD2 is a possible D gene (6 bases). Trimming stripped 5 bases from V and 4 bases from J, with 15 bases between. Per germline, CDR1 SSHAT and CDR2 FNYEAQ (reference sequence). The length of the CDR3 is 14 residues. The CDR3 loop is CASSPAGGVYEQYF. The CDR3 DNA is TGTGCCAGCAGCCCGGCCGGAGGGGTTTACGAGCAGTACTTC.

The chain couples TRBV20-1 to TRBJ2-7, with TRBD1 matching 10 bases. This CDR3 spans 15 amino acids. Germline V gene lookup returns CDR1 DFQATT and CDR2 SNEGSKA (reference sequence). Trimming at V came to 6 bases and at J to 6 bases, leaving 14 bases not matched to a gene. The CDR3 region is CSAIPGQGRFSEQYF. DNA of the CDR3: TGCAGTGCGATCCCGGGACAGGGGAGATTCTCCGAGCAGTACTTC.